This TCR beta chain comes out of a study of molecular identifiers for immune sequencing clone quantification. Study-level results: One cell's worth of spiked Jurkat TCR RNA was reportedly detectable among roughly 1 million naive cells.

This clonotype was detected ten times or more. Its antigen is still unknown. Naive CD8 T cells were sorted, and the gate applied was CD8+CD4-CCR7+CD45RA+. The germline CDR1 and CDR2 sequences are SGHAT and FQNNGV. The V segment lost 3 bases and the J segment 5 bases; nucleotides outside the gene matches: 5. The CDR3 runs 14 residues. TCRdb passed the PCR reads through MiXCR, listing each CDR3 protein once. The top ten clones hold approximately 0.83% of a sample with more than 250,000 distinct CDR3 sequences, roughly 23% of them seen once. The origin of this receptor is a human donor in good health. Some libraries in this study had Jurkat cell RNA spiked in. The rearrangement uses TRBV11-2 and TRBJ2-3; TRBD2 agrees at 7 bases. Sequencing was performed on naive CD8+ T cells from blood, with Jurkat cell RNA spiked in. Sample subset: FACS-sorted CD8+CD4-CCR7+CD45RA+ naive T cells. This chain's CDR3 is CASSLSGTGDTQYF. In DNA form, the CDR3 reads TGTGCCAGCAGCTTGAGCGGGACGGGAGATACGCAGTATTTT.